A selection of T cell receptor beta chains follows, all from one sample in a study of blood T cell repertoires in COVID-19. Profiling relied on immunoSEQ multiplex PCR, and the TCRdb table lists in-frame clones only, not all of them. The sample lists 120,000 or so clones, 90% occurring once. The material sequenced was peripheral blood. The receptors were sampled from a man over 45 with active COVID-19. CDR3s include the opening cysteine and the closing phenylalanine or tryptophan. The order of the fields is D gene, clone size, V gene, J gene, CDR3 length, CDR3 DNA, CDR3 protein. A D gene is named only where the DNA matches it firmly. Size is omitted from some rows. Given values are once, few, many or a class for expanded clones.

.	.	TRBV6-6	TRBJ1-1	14	TGTGCCAGCACCCCAAATAGAACTCCGGCTGAAGCTTTCTTT	CASTPNRTPAEAFF
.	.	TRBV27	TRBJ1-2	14	TGTGCCAGCAGTTTAAGGGCGGCGGGGGGGGGCTACACCTTC	CASSLRAAGGGYTF
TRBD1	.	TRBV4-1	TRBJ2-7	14	TGCGCCAGCAGCCGCCGACAGGGGTCGAGTGAGCAGTACTTC	CASSRRQGSSEQYF
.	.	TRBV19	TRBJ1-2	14	TGTGCCAGTAGTATTCGGGACACACTTCTTGTCTACACCTTC	CASSIRDTLLVYTF
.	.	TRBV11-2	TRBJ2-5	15	TGTGCCAGCAGTCGAGTTGAATACCCCCAAGAGACCCAGTACTTC	CASSRVEYPQETQYF
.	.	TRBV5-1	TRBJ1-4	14	TGCGCCAGCAGTCTGGGGGGAGGAGTCGAAAAACTGTTTTTT	CASSLGGGVEKLFF
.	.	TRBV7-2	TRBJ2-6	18	TGTGCCAGCAGCTTATATGCCAGGGTGGACTCTGGGGCCAACGTCCTGACTTTC	CASSLYARVDSGANVLTF
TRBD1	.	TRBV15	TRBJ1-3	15	TGTGCCACCAGACCGGGACAGTATTCTGGAAACACCATATATTTT	CATRPGQYSGNTIYF
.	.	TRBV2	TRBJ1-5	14	TGTGCCAGCAGCGACCGGGGGGTAGGACAGCCCCAGCATTTT	CASSDRGVGQPQHF
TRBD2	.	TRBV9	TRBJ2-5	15	TGTGCCAGCAGCGTGCGTGGGACTAGTTGGGAGACCCAGTACTTC	CASSVRGTSWETQYF
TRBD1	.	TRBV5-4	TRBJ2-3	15	TGTGCCAGCAGCTTGGCAGGGGGTGGCACAGATACGCAGTATTTT	CASSLAGGGTDTQYF
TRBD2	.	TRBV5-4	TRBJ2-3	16	TGTGCCAGCAGCTCCTTAGCGGGAGGCTTCACAGATACGCAGTATTTT	CASSSLAGGFTDTQYF
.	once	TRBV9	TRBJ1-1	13	TGTGCCAGCAGCGTCCAATTGAACACTGAAGCTTTCTTT	CASSVQLNTEAFF
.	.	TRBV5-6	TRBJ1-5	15	TGTGCCAGCAGCTTGGCAACGTACACCAATCAGCCCCAGCATTTT	CASSLATYTNQPQHF
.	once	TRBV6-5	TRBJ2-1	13	TGTGCCAGCAAGTTGAGAGGGTCGGATGAGCAGTTCTTC	CASKLRGSDEQFF
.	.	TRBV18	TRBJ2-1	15	TGTGCCAGTTCAGAACAGGACAGCCCGTCCACTGAGCAGTTCTTC	CASSEQDSPSTEQFF
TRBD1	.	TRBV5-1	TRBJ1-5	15	TGCGCCAGCAGCTCCGGGACAGGGGGAAATCAGCCCCAGCATTTT	CASSSGTGGNQPQHF
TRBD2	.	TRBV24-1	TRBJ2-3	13	TGTGCCACCAGTGACTGGACTAGCCACACGCAGTATTTT	CATSDWTSHTQYF
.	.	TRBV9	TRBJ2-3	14	TGTGCCAGCAACCCTCTGTGGGCGACAGATACGCAGTATTTT	CASNPLWATDTQYF
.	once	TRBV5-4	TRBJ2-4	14	TGTGCCAGCAGCTTGGTTCCAGGGGTGGGGTCTCAGTACTTC	CASSLVPGVGSQYF